These 10 T cell receptor beta chains originate from one sample sequenced in a study of identifying expanded T cells in peripheral blood. Sequenced by immunoSEQ multiplex PCR; TCRdb stores in-frame clones only, minus some. The sample shows under 130,000 clones, roughly 90% of them seen only once. The sample comprised blood. The receptors here all came from a person aged 18 to 70 in good health.

The chain is built from TRBV6-5 and TRBJ2-7, with 8 bases fitting TRBD1. V was pared by 8 bases and J by 4 bases, with 10 bases of the junction left unmatched. The CDR3 covers 14 residues. Germline values: CDR1 MNHEY, CDR2 SVGAGI. CDR3 DNA sequence: TGTGCCAGCCGGGACGGACAGGGTCTTTACGAGCAGTACTTC. Translated, it gives CASRDGQGLYEQYF.

The rearrangement uses TRBV2 and TRBJ1-6; D unresolved. The germline CDR1 and CDR2 sequences are SNHLY and FYNNEI. The V gene lost 4 bases and the J gene lost 7 bases, with 17 bases spanning the gap. This CDR3 is built from 16 residues. The CDR3 reads CASSVGPSRPNSPLHF. The CDR3 bases are TGTGCCAGCAGTGTAGGGCCCTCCCGCCCCAATTCACCCCTCCACTTT.

The J gene is TRBJ2-7, the V gene TRBV29-1; 9 bases map to TRBD2. J lost 0 bases, V lost 7 bases, and 7 bases had no gene match. The CDR3 loop spans 14 amino acids. Germline CDR1 reads SQVTM; CDR2 reads ANQGSEA. The DNA of the CDR3 is TGCAGCGCCGCGGGGGGGGACTTCTCCTACGAGCAGTACTTC. Residues: CSAAGGDFSYEQYF.

The V call is TRBV28, the J call TRBJ1-2, with D possibly TRBD1 on 6 matching bases. The CDR3 totals 15 residues. Germline CDR1 reads MDHEN; CDR2 reads SYDVKM. Trimming cost V 4 bases and J 4 bases, with 16 bases left between them. The CDR3 DNA reads TGTGCCAGCAGTTCCCCTGGGCAGGGGACCTATGGCTACACCTTC. It specifies CASSSPGQGTYGYTF.

This clone was counted a few times. This rearrangement joins TRBV2 to TRBJ2-4; 7 nucleotides align to TRBD1. This CDR3 has 12 amino acids. CDR1 is SNHLY and CDR2 is FYNNEI in the germline V gene. The ends lost 7 bases at V and 9 bases at J; junction bases unmatched: 6. The CDR3 nucleotides read TGTGCCAGCACCGAAGGGACAGCCATTCAGTACTTC. The encoded protein is CASTEGTAIQYF.

The chain joins TRBV18 to TRBJ2-7, with D unclear. The length of the CDR3 is 14 residues. Germline V gives CDR1 KGHSH, CDR2 LQKENI. Trimming took off 0 bases at V and 5 bases at J, with 11 bases between the two ends. The CDR3 nucleotides read TGTGCCAGCTCACCACCTTCCGAAACGGACGAGCAGTACTTC. It encodes CASSPPSETDEQYF.

The rearrangement joins TRBV28 to TRBJ1-2; D not certain. The ends were cut back, 5 bases at V and 4 bases at J, with 5 bases in the middle. Germline loops: CDR1 MDHEN, CDR2 SYDVKM. The CDR3 length is 11 residues. The CDR3 is CASSEVYGYTF. In DNA form, the CDR3 reads TGTGCCAGCAGTGAGGTCTATGGCTACACCTTC.

The chain carries TRBV29-1 and TRBJ1-1; 7 nucleotides align to TRBD1. The CDR3 is made up of 12 amino acids. CDR1 is SQVTM, CDR2 ANQGSEA, per germline. V shed 1 base, J shed 11 bases, and the junction held 7 bases outside the gene matches. CDR3 in amino acids: CSVEVTGAQAFF. DNA of the CDR3: TGCAGCGTTGAAGTTACAGGGGCGCAGGCTTTCTTT.

The table lists this clone with a few counts. V is TRBV9 and J is TRBJ2-2; unclear D gene. CDR1 and CDR2 from the germline V gene are SGDLS and YYNGEE. The length of the CDR3 is 15 residues. V lost 1 base and J lost 4, with 11 bases in between. CDR3 in DNA: TGTGCCAGCAGCGTACGTCAGGCCGGCACCGGGGAGCTGTTTTTT. Amino acids: CASSVRQAGTGELFF.

Regarding this clone: A read error may produce the germline difference seen at one junction end. The V gene is TRBV7-6, the J gene TRBJ2-6; a weak D match, TRBD1 (6 bases). The CDR3 contains 13 residues. Germline assignment: CDR1 SGHVS and CDR2 FNYEAQ. CDR3 in amino acids: CASSFNRANVLTF. The DNA for the CDR3 is TGTGCCAGCAGCTTTAACAGGGCAAACGTCCTGACTTTC.